Listed below are T cell receptor beta chains from one sample, sequenced in a study of long-term antiretroviral therapy in people with HIV. Repertoires were generated with immunoSEQ multiplex PCR, while TCRdb's copy carries only in-frame clones and drops some. Of under 30,000 clones listed, over 90% are singletons. The sample in question was unsorted PBMCs, obtained 5.3 years after starting antiretroviral therapy. These receptors were obtained from a man aged 50-60 years with HIV. The CDR3 runs from the conserved cysteine through the conserved F or W. A D gene is named only where the DNA matches it firmly. Clone size, where shown, is once, few, many, or a class for clones that have expanded.

J	size	length	D	V	DNA	CDR3
TRBJ1-1	-	15	-	TRBV7-6	TGTGCCAGCAGCCCTCGTGGGGATCGTAGCACTGAAGCTTTCTTT	CASSPRGDRSTEAFF
TRBJ1-2	-	16	-	TRBV2	TGTGCCAGCAGGTCGCCCGCCAGCCAGTCAAACTATGGCTACACCTTC	CASRSPASQSNYGYTF
TRBJ1-4	-	16	-	TRBV5-5	TGTGCCAGCAGCTTGGCCCTGGACGGTTTTAATGAAAAACTGTTTTTT	CASSLALDGFNEKLFF
TRBJ2-3	-	14	-	TRBV19	TGTGCCAGTAGTATCGACACATCCACAGATACGCAGTATTTT	CASSIDTSTDTQYF
TRBJ1-5	-	13	-	TRBV29-1	TGCAGCGTTGGTGGACAATCAAATCAGCCCCAGCATTTT	CSVGGQSNQPQHF
TRBJ2-7	-	16	-	TRBV6-6	TGTGCCAGCAGTTACGATTTTCCGACAGGTGGCTACGAGCAGTACTTC	CASSYDFPTGGYEQYF
TRBJ2-3	-	14	-	TRBV9	TGTGCCAGCAGCGTAGCTACTAGCCGAGATACGCAGTATTTT	CASSVATSRDTQYF
TRBJ1-1	-	13	TRBD1	TRBV10-3	TGTGCCATCAGGGAGGGGGCGGATACTGAAGCTTTCTTT	CAIREGADTEAFF
TRBJ1-5	-	13	-	TRBV7-8	TGTGCCAGCAGCTTAGTGTCTAATCAGCCCCAGCATTTT	CASSLVSNQPQHF
TRBJ2-6	once	14	-	TRBV9	TGTGCCAGCAGCGTAATCTCTGGGGCCAACGTCCTGACTTTC	CASSVISGANVLTF
TRBJ2-2	-	15	-	TRBV19	TGTGCCAGTAGTATAGCTTCCAGGGGAGGCGGGGAGCTGTTTTTT	CASSIASRGGGELFF
TRBJ1-4	-	13	-	TRBV11-2	TGTGCCAGCAGCGCTGTTGGAAGGAGAGAACTGTTTTTT	CASSAVGRRELFF
TRBJ1-6	-	15	-	TRBV5-6	TGTGCCAGCAGCTTGGAGGGACATAAGCGTTCACCCCTCCACTTT	CASSLEGHKRSPLHF
TRBJ2-1	-	21	TRBD2	TRBV9	TGTGCCAGCAGTGCCACCGGGACACGGACTAGCGGGGGGAGCTCCTACAATGAGCAGTTCTTC	CASSATGTRTSGGSSYNEQFF
TRBJ2-1	-	13	-	TRBV25-1	TGTGCCAGCAGTGAATCGAATTACAATGAGCAGTTCTTC	CASSESNYNEQFF
TRBJ2-7	few	13	-	TRBV5-1	TGCGCCAGCAGCCCGGAGCAATCCTACGAGCAGTACTTC	CASSPEQSYEQYF
TRBJ2-7	-	15	-	TRBV28	TGTGCCAGCAGCACACCGGGACAAGGACCCTACGAGCAGTACTTC	CASSTPGQGPYEQYF